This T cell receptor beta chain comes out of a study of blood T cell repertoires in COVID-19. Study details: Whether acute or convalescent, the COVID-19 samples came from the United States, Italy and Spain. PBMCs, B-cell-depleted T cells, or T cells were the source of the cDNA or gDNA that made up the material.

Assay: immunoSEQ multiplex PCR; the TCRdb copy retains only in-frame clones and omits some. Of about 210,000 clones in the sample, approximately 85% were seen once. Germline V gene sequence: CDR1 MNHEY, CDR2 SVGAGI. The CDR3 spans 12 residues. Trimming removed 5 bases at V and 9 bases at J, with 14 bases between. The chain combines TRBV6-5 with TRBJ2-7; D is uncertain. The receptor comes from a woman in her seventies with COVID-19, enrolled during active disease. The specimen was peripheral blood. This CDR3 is CASSHPESAQYF. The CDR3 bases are TGTGCCAGCAGTCACCCAGAATCCGCGCAGTACTTC.